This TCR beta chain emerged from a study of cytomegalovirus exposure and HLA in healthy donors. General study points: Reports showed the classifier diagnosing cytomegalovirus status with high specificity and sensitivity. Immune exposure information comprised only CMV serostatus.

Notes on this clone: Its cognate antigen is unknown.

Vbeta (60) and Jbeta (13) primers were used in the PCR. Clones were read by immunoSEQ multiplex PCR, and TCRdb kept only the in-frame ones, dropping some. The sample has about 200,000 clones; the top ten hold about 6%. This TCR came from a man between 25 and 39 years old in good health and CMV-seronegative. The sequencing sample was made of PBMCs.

CDR3 in amino acids: CASNPVGLQNTEAFF. CDR3 bases: TGTGCCAGCAACCCTGTAGGACTGCAGAACACTGAAGCTTTCTTT. The chain has TRBV6-6 and TRBJ1-1; no clear D gene. The CDR3 contains 15 residues. The germline V and J ends were trimmed by 7 bases and 1 base, with 16 bases remaining between them. Germline V gene sequence: CDR1 MNHNY, CDR2 SVGAGI (reference sequence).